The 9 T cell receptor beta chains below all came from one sample that was sequenced in a study of T-cell reconstitution after alpha-beta-depleted transplantation in children. As it was prepared, the TCRbeta library received unique molecular identifiers. TCRdb re-called the PCR reads with MiXCR, one entry per CDR3 protein. The sample has almost 600,000 distinct CDR3 sequences, around 27% seen once. Sequences were derived from PBMCs, sampled before TCRalphabeta/CD19-depleted stem cell transplant. The receptors stem from a boy younger than two with Wiskott-Aldrich syndrome, due to receive a stem cell transplant.

This clonotype was found a few times. The V and J genes are TRBV12-3 or TRBV12-4 and TRBJ2-3; D unresolved. This CDR3 region has 16 residues. V lost 10 bases and J 1 base, leaving 21 bases between the germline ends. The CDR3 nucleotides read TGTGCCATCAGCGAGACGGTGGGATGGGGCACAGATACGCAGTATTTT. Its translation is CAISETVGWGTDTQYF.

This clonotype was seen a few times. The chain recombines TRBV27 with TRBJ2-7; 7 bases map to TRBD2. After removal of 5 bases from V and 4 bases from J, the junction contained 14 bases not matched to a gene. This CDR3 contains 16 residues. CDR1 and CDR2 from the germline V gene are MNHEY and SMNVEV (reference sequence). The CDR3 loop is CASSRRAAGYRYEQYF. The CDR3 DNA reads as TGTGCCAGCAGTCGAAGAGCAGCGGGATATCGTTACGAGCAGTACTTC.

This chain uses TRBV15 with TRBJ2-3; D unclear. With 0 bases removed from V and 5 bases from J, the gap between germline ends came to 6 bases. CDR3 length: 13 amino acids. Germline V CDR1 and CDR2: LNHNV, YYDKDF (reference sequence). The CDR3 protein is CATSRDKRDTQYF. Written as DNA, the CDR3 is TGTGCCACCAGCAGAGATAAACGAGATACGCAGTATTTT.

The chain employs TRBV5-1 and TRBJ1-4; TRBD1 matches at 7 bases. The CDR3 is made up of 15 amino acids. Germline V lookup: CDR1 SGHRS, CDR2 YFSETQ. The ends lost 4 bases at V and 4 bases at J; junction bases unmatched: 7. CDR3 loop: CASSARDSYNEKLFF. In DNA, the CDR3 is TGCGCCAGCAGCGCACGGGACAGCTATAATGAAAAACTGTTTTTT.

The genes are TRBV12-3 or TRBV12-4 and TRBJ2-7; TRBD1 aligns across 7 bases. This CDR3 contains 13 residues. V lost 8 bases to trimming and J lost 3 bases; unmatched junction nucleotides: 7. The CDR3, as DNA: TGTGCCAGCGGGACAGACGACTTCTACGAGCAGTACTTC. Translating it yields CASGTDDFYEQYF.

This chain joins TRBV20-1 and TRBJ2-3, with 10 bases lining up with TRBD1. The trim removed 6 bases at V and 3 bases at J, leaving 6 bases unmatched. Per the germline V gene, CDR1 is DFQATT and CDR2 is SNEGSKA (reference sequence). This CDR3 is built from 14 residues. The CDR3 nucleotides read TGCAGTGCCAGACAGGACAGGGGGACAGATACGCAGTATTTT. Translating it yields CSARQDRGTDTQYF.

This clonotype was observed a few times. The V gene is TRBV5-1, the J gene TRBJ2-7; no definite D call. The CDR3 spans 14 residues. From germline, CDR1 is SGHRS and CDR2 YFSETQ. V was clipped by 0 bases and J by 2 bases, with 9 bases between them. This CDR3 reads CASSLGLPPYEQYF. The CDR3, as DNA: TGCGCCAGCAGCTTGGGACTTCCACCCTACGAGCAGTACTTC. Full variable domain (remainder filled in from reference TRBV5-1 and TRBJ2-7): KAGVTQTPRYLIKTRGQQVTLSCSPISGHRSVSWYQQTPGQGLQFLFEYFSETQRNKGNFPGRFSGRQFSNSRSEMNVSTLELGDSALYLCASSLGLPPYEQYFGPGTRLTVT.

This clonotype has only a few counts. CDR3 amino acids: CSARTNPGQMNTGELFF. The CDR3 DNA reads as TGCAGTGCTAGGACCAATCCGGGACAGATGAACACCGGGGAGCTGTTTTTT. The rearrangement uses TRBV20-1 and TRBJ2-2; 7 bases line up with TRBD1. V gave up 3 bases and J gave up 1 base; unmatched junction bases: 11. There are 17 residues in the CDR3. Germline assignment: CDR1 DFQATT and CDR2 SNEGSKA (reference sequence).

The rearrangement links TRBV25-1 to TRBJ2-1; D gene uncertain. Deletions cut 6 bases from V and 8 bases from J, with 8 bases between. This CDR3 spans 11 amino acids. CDR1 MGHDK and CDR2 SYGVNS come from the germline V gene. The CDR3 here is CASRASYEQFF. CDR3 sequence (DNA): TGTGCCAGCAGGGCCAGCTATGAGCAGTTCTTC.